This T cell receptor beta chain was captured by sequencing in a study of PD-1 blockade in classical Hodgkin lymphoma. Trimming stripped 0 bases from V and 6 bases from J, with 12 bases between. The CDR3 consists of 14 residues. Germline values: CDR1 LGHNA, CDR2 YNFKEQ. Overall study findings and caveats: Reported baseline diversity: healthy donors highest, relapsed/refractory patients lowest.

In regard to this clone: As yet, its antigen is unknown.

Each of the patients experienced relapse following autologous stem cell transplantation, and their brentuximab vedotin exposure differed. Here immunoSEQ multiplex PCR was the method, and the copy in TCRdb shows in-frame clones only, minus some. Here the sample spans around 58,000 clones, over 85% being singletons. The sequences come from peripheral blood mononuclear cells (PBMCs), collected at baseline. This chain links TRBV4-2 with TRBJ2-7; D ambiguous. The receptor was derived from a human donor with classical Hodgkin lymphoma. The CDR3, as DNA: TGTGCCAGCAGCCAAGAATGGTTGCAGGTCGAGCAGTACTTC. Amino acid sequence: CASSQEWLQVEQYF.